Listed below are T cell receptor beta chains from one sample, sequenced in a study of T cell responses to AZD1222 COVID-19 vaccine. Assay used: immunoSEQ multiplex PCR; TCRdb lists only in-frame clones, some missing. The profile shows more than 95,000 clones, around nine tenths of them singletons. The sample in question was peripheral blood, obtained on day 0 of MenACWY control vaccination. The receptor set was obtained from an adult in good health. CDR3s include the opening cysteine and the closing phenylalanine or tryptophan. The D gene is left open where the match is weak. Rows may omit the clone size; those that give it use once, few, many or a size class.

>TRBV5-1|TRBD2|TRBJ2-7|-
CASSLLAGSLDEQYF
TGCGCCAGCAGCCTGCTAGCGGGATCCTTGGACGAGCAGTACTTC
>TRBV7-9|TRBD1|TRBJ1-1|-
CASSKRGPEGSNTEAFF
TGTGCCAGCAGCAAAAGGGGGCCAGAAGGGAGTAACACTGAAGCTTTCTTT
>TRBV5-1|-|TRBJ2-1|-
CASTEQGFSYNEQFF
TGCGCCAGCACCGAACAGGGTTTCTCCTACAATGAGCAGTTCTTC
>TRBV11-3|-|TRBJ2-1|-
CASSLEIGNEQFF
TGTGCCAGCAGCTTAGAAATTGGGAATGAGCAGTTCTTC
>TRBV9|-|TRBJ2-1|-
CASNLRRGLNEQFF
TGTGCCAGCAACCTCAGAAGGGGGTTGAATGAGCAGTTCTTC
>TRBV13|TRBD2|TRBJ2-1|-
CASSREAGGYNEQFF
TGTGCCAGCAGCCGCGAGGCGGGAGGATACAATGAGCAGTTCTTC
>TRBV7-2|-|TRBJ2-7|-
CASSLAGQISYEQYF
TGTGCCAGCAGCTTAGCTGGACAGATCTCCTACGAGCAGTACTTC
>TRBV12-3/TRBV12-4|-|TRBJ1-2|-
CASSLSGQYGYTF
TGTGCCAGCAGTTTAAGCGGACAGTATGGCTACACCTTC
>TRBV4-2|TRBD1|TRBJ1-5|-
CASSQDDRVENQPQHF
TGTGCCAGCAGCCAAGACGACAGGGTGGAAAATCAGCCCCAGCATTTT
>TRBV30|-|TRBJ2-5|-
CAWSKGQPGQETQYF
TGTGCCTGGAGTAAGGGACAACCGGGCCAAGAGACCCAGTACTTC
>TRBV14|-|TRBJ1-1|few
CASSPWQGAAFF
TGTGCCAGCAGCCCCTGGCAAGGAGCGGCTTTCTTT
>TRBV3-1/TRBV3-2|-|TRBJ2-5|-
CASSQVWSTKQETQYF
TGTGCCAGCAGCCAAGTGTGGTCTACAAAACAAGAGACCCAGTACTTC
>TRBV21-1|-|TRBJ1-2|-
CASSIGGTEDYGYTF
TGTGCCAGCAGCATTGGGGGGACGGAGGACTATGGCTACACCTTC
>TRBV6-2/TRBV6-3|TRBD2|TRBJ2-7|-
CASSLDSGATYEQYF
TGTGCCAGCAGTTTGGATAGCGGGGCCACCTACGAGCAGTACTTC
>TRBV7-2|-|TRBJ1-2|-
CASSLVSYGYTF
TGTGCCAGCAGCTTAGTCAGCTATGGCTACACCTTC
>TRBV9|-|TRBJ1-2|-
CASSVDGDGYTF
TGTGCCAGCAGCGTAGACGGGGATGGCTACACCTTC
>TRBV5-6|-|TRBJ1-1|-
CASSLASYMNTEAFF
TGTGCCAGCAGCTTGGCCAGCTACATGAACACTGAAGCTTTCTTT
>TRBV28|TRBD2|TRBJ2-2|-
CASTTSGRNTGELFF
TGTGCCAGCACGACTAGCGGGAGGAACACCGGGGAGCTGTTTTTT
>TRBV2|TRBD1|TRBJ1-1|-
CASRPRQGPNTEAFF
TGTGCCAGCAGGCCCCGACAGGGTCCGAACACTGAAGCTTTCTTT
>TRBV7-9|-|TRBJ2-7|-
CASSRFPYEQYF
TGTGCCAGCAGCCGCTTCCCATACGAGCAGTACTTC
>TRBV7-3|-|TRBJ2-3|-
CASSLGSTDTQYF
TGTGCCAGCAGCTTAGGGAGCACAGATACGCAGTATTTT
>TRBV4-1|TRBD2|TRBJ2-1|few
CASSQDPLAGVTNEQFF
TGCGCCAGCAGCCAAGACCCCCTAGCGGGAGTGACCAATGAGCAGTTCTTC
>TRBV30|-|TRBJ1-3|-
CAWSPHGGNTIYF
TGTGCCTGGAGTCCTCATGGGGGGAACACCATATATTTT
>TRBV5-6|-|TRBJ2-5|-
CASSLGRVKTQYF
TGTGCCAGCAGCTTAGGCAGGGTAAAGACCCAGTACTTC
>TRBV11-3|TRBD1|TRBJ2-7|-
CASRRDRAYEQYF
TGTGCCAGCAGAAGGGACAGGGCCTACGAGCAGTACTTC
>TRBV4-3|-|TRBJ1-6|-
CASSPADSRISNSPLHF
TGCGCCAGCAGCCCGGCGGACAGCCGGATCTCTAATTCACCCCTCCACTTT
>TRBV3-1/TRBV3-2|-|TRBJ2-5|few
CASSQTRVSAQETQYF
TGTGCCAGCAGCCAGACACGGGTCTCCGCTCAAGAGACCCAGTACTTC
>TRBV30|-|TRBJ2-7|-
CAWTLLDDYEQYF
TGTGCCTGGACCCTACTCGACGACTACGAGCAGTACTTC
>TRBV3-1/TRBV3-2|-|TRBJ1-2|-
CASSQERTRGYTF
TGTGCCAGCAGCCAAGAACGGACGAGAGGCTACACCTTC
>TRBV29-1|TRBD2|TRBJ2-2|-
CSVDGTSGNTGELFF
TGCAGCGTTGATGGGACTAGCGGGAACACCGGGGAGCTGTTTTTT
>TRBV11-3|-|TRBJ1-3|-
CASSLDGESGNTIYF
TGTGCCAGCAGCTTAGATGGGGAATCCGGAAACACCATATATTTT
>TRBV5-1|-|TRBJ2-1|-
CASSSTIPYNEQFF
TGCGCCAGCAGCTCAACTATACCCTACAATGAGCAGTTCTTC
>TRBV28|-|TRBJ1-5|-
CASSLAGFGNQPQHF
TGTGCCAGCTCCCTTGCGGGGTTTGGCAATCAGCCCCAGCATTTT
>TRBV15|-|TRBJ2-2|-
CATSRDGGYTGELFF
TGTGCCACCAGCAGAGATGGGGGGTATACCGGGGAGCTGTTTTTT
>TRBV10-1|TRBD1|TRBJ2-1|-
CASSESQGFYNEQFF
TGCGCCAGCAGTGAGTCACAGGGGTTCTACAATGAGCAGTTCTTC
>TRBV7-2|TRBD1|TRBJ1-5|few
CASSLVGGDRGNQPQHF
TGTGCCAGCAGCTTAGTAGGGGGGGACAGGGGCAATCAGCCCCAGCATTTT
>TRBV12-3/TRBV12-4|TRBD1|TRBJ2-7|-
CASTVGTAYEQYF
TGTGCCAGCACCGTAGGGACAGCCTACGAGCAGTACTTC
>TRBV11-3|-|TRBJ2-7|few
CASSLRDRRTYEQYF
TGTGCCAGCAGCCTCCGGGACCGAAGGACCTACGAGCAGTACTTC
>TRBV5-1|-|TRBJ1-1|once
CASSLAGKGNEAFF
TGCGCCAGCAGCTTGGCTGGGAAGGGAAATGAAGCTTTCTTT
>TRBV5-1|-|TRBJ2-5|-
CASSLQGGREETQYF
TGCGCCAGCAGCCTTCAGGGGGGTCGTGAAGAGACCCAGTACTTC
>TRBV11-2|-|TRBJ2-1|-
CASSLDRGNEQFF
TGTGCCAGCAGCTTAGATCGCGGGAATGAGCAGTTCTTC
>TRBV10-1|-|TRBJ2-1|-
CASSGTGPRPNEQFF
TGCGCCAGCAGTGGTACCGGGCCCCGTCCCAATGAGCAGTTCTTC
>TRBV5-4|TRBD1|TRBJ2-7|-
CASSLGQGQYEQYF
TGTGCCAGCAGCTTGGGACAGGGACAATACGAGCAGTACTTC
>TRBV5-1|TRBD2|TRBJ2-3|-
CASSLLIAGATDTQYF
TGCGCCAGCAGCCTTTTAATAGCGGGAGCCACAGATACGCAGTATTTT
>TRBV7-9|TRBD2|TRBJ2-1|-
CASSLATGGNLFNEQFF
TGTGCCAGCAGCTTAGCAACGGGAGGGAACCTTTTCAATGAGCAGTTCTTC
>TRBV7-3|-|TRBJ1-1|-
CASSLTRDNTEAFF
TGTGCCAGCAGCTTAACGCGGGATAACACTGAAGCTTTCTTT
>TRBV5-1|-|TRBJ2-3|once
CASSPQQGGTDTQYF
TGCGCCAGCAGCCCTCAGCAGGGAGGTACGGATACGCAGTATTTT
>TRBV2|TRBD1|TRBJ2-1|-
CASSDFGTGGRSYNEQFF
TGTGCCAGCAGTGACTTCGGGACAGGGGGACGCTCCTACAATGAGCAGTTCTTC
>TRBV15|-|TRBJ1-6|-
CATSGEVAGNSPLHF
TGTGCCACCAGCGGGGAAGTGGCAGGCAATTCACCCCTCCACTTT
>TRBV6-5|-|TRBJ1-5|once
CASSDSGRNQPQHF
TGTGCCAGCAGTGACTCGGGCCGCAATCAGCCCCAGCATTTT
>TRBV24-1|TRBD1|TRBJ2-5|-
CATSPQGARAQETQYF
TGTGCCACCAGCCCGCAGGGGGCCCGGGCCCAAGAGACCCAGTACTTC